The 16 T cell receptor beta chains reported below all come from one sample, sequenced in a study of cytomegalovirus exposure and HLA in healthy donors (dated by TCRdb to the late 2010s). Libraries were built with the immunoSEQ multiplex PCR assay. Held by TCRdb, this immuneACCESS table contains in-frame sequences only and omits some clones. Under half of the omission traces to an unresolved V gene where checked; the cause of the rest is unknown. In all, the sample holds some 69,000 clones, and 96% of those were seen once. The top ten clones comprise 4.5% of the sample. The sequenced sample consisted of PBMCs. Receptors originate from a woman aged 18-29 years in good health and CMV-seropositive.

In nucleotides, the CDR3 is TGTGCCAGCAGTTCCGTGTGGTCTAGGTTCGAGCAGTACTTC. This encodes CASSSVWSRFEQYF. This chain uses TRBV6-5 with TRBJ2-7; D gene uncertain. The germline gives CDR1 MNHEY, CDR2 SVGAGI. Trimming took 4 bases from V and 6 from J, leaving 16 bases between them. The CDR3 length is 14 residues.

The chain recombines TRBV19 with TRBJ1-2; D is uncertain. V lost 4 bases to trimming and J lost 2 bases, with 11 bases between them. Germline CDR1 is LNHDA and CDR2 is SQIVND (reference sequence). This CDR3 has 14 amino acids. CDR3 in DNA: TGTGCCAGTAGTAATATGGGCAGGAACTATGGCTACACCTTC. This translates into CASSNMGRNYGYTF.

This clone was observed a few times. V and J are TRBV18 and TRBJ2-7, with a tentative D call TRBD1 (5 bases). The V gene's germline CDR1 is KGHSH and CDR2 LQKENI. The V gene lost 3 bases and the J gene lost 7 bases, with 13 bases spanning the gap. There are 13 residues in the CDR3. CDR3: CASSPDIGMEQYF. The CDR3 nucleotides are TGTGCCAGCTCACCGGACATAGGCATGGAGCAGTACTTC.

The V call is TRBV28, the J call TRBJ1-5; D gene ambiguous. V was shortened by 3 bases and J by 6 bases, with 9 bases between the two germline ends. The germline V gene encodes CDR1 MDHEN and CDR2 SYDVKM. The CDR3 is 13 amino acids. CDR3 DNA sequence: TGTGCCAGCAGTTTCCGAGGTGCTCAGCCCCAGCATTTT. Translating gives CASSFRGAQPQHF.

The chain uses TRBV7-3 and TRBJ1-2; 7 bases match TRBD1. There are 15 residues in the CDR3. The germline CDR1 and CDR2 sequences are SGHTA and FQGTGA. The ends lost 5 bases at V and 5 bases at J; junction bases unmatched: 11. CDR3 coding DNA: TGTGCCAGCAGCCCCAAGCCGGGACAGAAATATGGCTACACCTTC. It codes for CASSPKPGQKYGYTF.

This CDR3 is CANPRQGQYF. CDR3 in DNA: TGTGCCAACCCCAGACAGGGGCAGTACTTC. This rearrangement joins TRBV30 to TRBJ2-7, with TRBD1 identical over 7 bases. Germline V lookup: CDR1 GTSNPN, CDR2 SVGIG (reference sequence). The CDR3 has 10 residues. V shed 8 bases and J 9 bases; nucleotides not matched to a gene: 7.

The rearrangement links TRBV4-2 to TRBJ2-1, with 8 bases lining up with TRBD2. The CDR3 loop spans 17 amino acids. V shed 2 bases, J shed 7 bases, and the junction held 13 bases outside the gene matches. Germline CDR1 and CDR2: LGHNA and YNFKEQ. For the CDR3, the DNA is TGTGCCAGCAGCCAATCGCCCGGGACTAGTCCTTTAAATGAGCAGTTCTTC. Its translation: CASSQSPGTSPLNEQFF.

The genes are TRBV18 and TRBJ2-3; possibly TRBD1 for D (5 bases). The CDR3 length is 13 residues. Per the germline V gene, CDR1 is KGHSH and CDR2 is LQKENI. Trimming stripped 3 bases from V and 4 bases from J, with 8 bases between. The DNA of the CDR3 is TGTGCCAGCTCACCCCAGGGCCCAGATACGCAGTATTTT. This codes for CASSPQGPDTQYF.

The chain joins TRBV15 to TRBJ2-7, with 13 bases fitting TRBD2. Germline V gene data show CDR1 as LNHNV and CDR2 as YYDKDF (reference sequence). The length of the CDR3 is 15 residues. V lost 5 bases, J lost 4 bases, and 5 bases stayed unmatched. The CDR3, as DNA: TGTGCCACCAGCCCGGGACTAGCGGGAATATACGAGCAGTACTTC. Its translation is CATSPGLAGIYEQYF.

V gene TRBV28 combines with J gene TRBJ2-7; tentative D call: TRBD2 (5 bases). This CDR3 has 14 residues. The ends were cut back, 6 bases at V and 0 bases at J, with 12 bases in the middle. CDR1 and CDR2 from the germline V gene are MDHEN and SYDVKM. CDR3 in amino acids: CASRTAVDSYEQYF. As DNA, the CDR3 is TGTGCCAGCAGAACAGCGGTAGACTCCTACGAGCAGTACTTC.

The V and J genes are TRBV29-1 and TRBJ1-2, with D perhaps matching TRBD1 (6 bases). Per the germline V gene, CDR1 is SQVTM and CDR2 is ANQGSEA. Trimming cost V 0 bases and J 4 bases, with 18 bases left between them. This CDR3 is 16 amino acids long. The CDR3 DNA is TGCAGCGTTGAAGATCGCGGAGCGGGGGCGGGCTATGGCTACACCTTC. Its protein product is CSVEDRGAGAGYGYTF.

V is TRBV5-3 and J is TRBJ1-5, with 8 nucleotides matching TRBD1. TRBV5-3 is an ORF for which the function is uncertain. The CDR3 loop spans 15 amino acids. Trimming removed 4 bases from V and 7 bases from J; junction bases left unmatched: 10. The CDR3 region is CARSPTGVHWQPQHF. The CDR3 region has the DNA TGTGCCAGAAGCCCGACAGGGGTCCACTGGCAGCCCCAGCATTTT.

The chain uses TRBV28 and TRBJ2-7, with 12 bases fitting TRBD1. With V trimmed by 2 bases and J by 7 bases, 6 bases remained unmatched. CDR1 MDHEN and CDR2 SYDVKM come from the germline V gene. The CDR3 is made up of 15 amino acids. The CDR3 DNA is TGTGCCAGCAGTTTACTGGGACAGGGGGCGCAGGAGCAGTACTTC. It is translated as CASSLLGQGAQEQYF.

This clone is a singleton in its sample. V and J are TRBV30 and TRBJ2-1, with D perhaps TRBD1 (6 bases). The V end lost 4 bases, the J end lost 7 bases, and 17 bases lay between the germline ends. Germline assignment: CDR1 GTSNPN and CDR2 SVGIG (reference sequence). CDR3 length equals 14 residues. This chain's CDR3 is CAWNPGARFNEQFF. The CDR3 DNA is TGTGCCTGGAACCCAGGGGCGAGGTTTAATGAGCAGTTCTTC.

This chain links TRBV7-2 with TRBJ2-7; 7 bases are shared with TRBD2. The germline CDR1 and CDR2 sequences are SGHTA and FQGNSA. The CDR3 sequence is 13 residues long. The ends lost 6 bases at V and 6 bases at J; junction bases unmatched: 8. The CDR3 sequence is CASRPSGAGEQYF. CDR3 DNA sequence: TGTGCCAGCAGGCCTAGCGGAGCCGGCGAGCAGTACTTC.

The chain has TRBV5-1 and TRBJ2-1; TRBD2 aligns across 8 bases. The CDR3 is 16 amino acids. After removal of 1 base from V and 2 bases from J, the junction contained 5 bases not matched to a gene. The germline V gene has CDR1 SGHRS and CDR2 YFSETQ. The CDR3 here is CASSLRFGGAYNEQFF. The CDR3, as DNA: TGCGCCAGCAGCTTGAGGTTCGGGGGGGCCTACAATGAGCAGTTCTTC.